These 3 T cell receptor beta chains share one sample of origin, sequenced in a study of OX40 agonist ivuxolimab in advanced cancers. Here immunoSEQ multiplex PCR was the method, and the copy in TCRdb shows in-frame clones only, minus some. This sample carries some 10,000 clones, about 79% of them seen once, and the ten largest clones take about 20%. Sequencing used CD4+ or CD8+ T cells sorted from blood, obtained in a trial of the OX40 agonist ivuxolimab. These receptors came from an adult with an advanced solid tumor such as melanoma, head and neck, liver or kidney cancer.

The chain uses TRBV19 and TRBJ2-1; 9 nucleotides agree with TRBD1. From germline, CDR1 is LNHDA and CDR2 SQIVND (reference sequence). This CDR3 is 15 amino acids long. With V trimmed by 5 bases and J by 9 bases, 11 bases remained unmatched. The CDR3 DNA sequence: TGTGCCAGTAGTCCCGGGACAGGGCTGATGCGTGAGCAGTTCTTC. This codes for CASSPGTGLMREQFF.

The chain has TRBV28 and TRBJ1-5; D is perhaps TRBD1 (6 bases). CDR1 is MDHEN, CDR2 SYDVKM, per germline. The CDR3 is 14 amino acids. The V and J ends lost 2 bases and 4 bases respectively, with 9 bases between them. The CDR3 DNA reads as TGTGCCAGCAGTTTAGACAGGAAAAATCAGCCCCAGCATTTT. It specifies CASSLDRKNQPQHF.

In its sample, this clone is medium-sized. The chain carries TRBV5-6 and TRBJ1-2; D is ambiguous. The V and J ends lost 1 base and 2 bases respectively, with 9 bases between them. Germline CDR1 reads SGHDT; CDR2 reads YYEEEE. This CDR3 is built from 14 residues. Here the CDR3 reads CASSLMGSNYGYTF. In nucleotides, the CDR3 is TGTGCCAGCAGCTTGATGGGCAGCAACTATGGCTACACCTTC.